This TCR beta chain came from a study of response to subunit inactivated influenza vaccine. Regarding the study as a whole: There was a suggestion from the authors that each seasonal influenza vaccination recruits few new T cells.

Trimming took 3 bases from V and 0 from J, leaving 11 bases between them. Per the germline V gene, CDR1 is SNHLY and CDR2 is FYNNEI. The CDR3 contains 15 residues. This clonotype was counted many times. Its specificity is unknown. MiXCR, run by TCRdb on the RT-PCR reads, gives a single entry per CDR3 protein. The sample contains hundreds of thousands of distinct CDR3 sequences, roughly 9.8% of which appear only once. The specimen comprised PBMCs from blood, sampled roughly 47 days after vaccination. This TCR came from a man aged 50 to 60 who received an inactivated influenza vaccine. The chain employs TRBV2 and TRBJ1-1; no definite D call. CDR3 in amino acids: CASSDKEMMNTEAFF. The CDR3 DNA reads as TGTGCCAGCAGTGATAAGGAGATGATGAACACTGAAGCTTTCTTT.